The source of this T cell receptor (beta chain) is a study of T cell responses to AZD1222 COVID-19 vaccine. Broader study findings: A mostly white British donor set with more females was recruited, and clonal diversity was possibly underestimated. Nearly half of spike-specific TCRs reportedly go after variant regions that carry no mutations.

Clones were sequenced by immunoSEQ multiplex PCR, and TCRdb holds only the in-frame ones, with some missing. Here the sample spans about 130,000 clones, about 89% being singletons. V lost 0 bases, J lost 5 bases, and 11 bases lay in between. Germline CDR1 SGHRS, CDR2 YFSETQ. This CDR3 region has 15 residues. As regards this clone: Its matching antigen is unknown.

Sequenced material: peripheral blood, taken on day 0 of AZD1222 vaccination. This clonotype was sampled from an adult in good health. V and J are TRBV5-1 and TRBJ1-4; D is possibly TRBD1 (5 bases). Here the CDR3 reads CASSLAGTRNEKLFF. In DNA, the CDR3 is TGCGCCAGCAGCTTGGCCGGGACCCGGAATGAAAAACTGTTTTTT.